Listed below are T cell receptor beta chains from one sample, sequenced in a study of blood T cell repertoires in COVID-19. The method was immunoSEQ multiplex PCR; TCRdb's version includes in-frame clones alone and lacks a portion of them. The sample includes just over 650,000 clones, about nine tenths of them seen just once. The sequencing input was peripheral blood. Receptors originate from a woman aged 18-35 years with acute or convalescent COVID-19. The CDR3 runs from the conserved cysteine through the conserved F or W. The D gene is left open where the match is weak. Some rows have no size entry. The others give once, few or many, or a class for an expanded clone.

J gene: TRBJ1-2
D gene: -
clone size: -
CDR3 length: 15
V gene: TRBV19
CDR3 protein: CASLGGVRGLYGYTF
CDR3 DNA: TGTGCCAGCCTAGGGGGAGTAAGGGGCCTCTATGGCTACACCTTC

J gene: TRBJ2-1
D gene: TRBD2
clone size: -
CDR3 length: 16
V gene: TRBV2
CDR3 protein: CASSILAGGSYNEQFF
CDR3 DNA: TGTGCCAGCAGCATTTTAGCGGGGGGGTCCTACAATGAGCAGTTCTTC

J gene: TRBJ1-5
D gene: -
clone size: -
CDR3 length: 13
V gene: TRBV6-5
CDR3 protein: CASSYGSNQPQHF
CDR3 DNA: TGTGCCAGCAGTTACGGCTCCAATCAGCCCCAGCATTTT

J gene: TRBJ2-1
D gene: -
clone size: -
CDR3 length: 16
V gene: TRBV3-1/TRBV3-2
CDR3 protein: CASSQNTGTLYNEQFF
CDR3 DNA: TGTGCCAGCAGCCAGAATACCGGGACACTCTACAATGAGCAGTTCTTC

J gene: TRBJ2-3
D gene: TRBD2
clone size: -
CDR3 length: 15
V gene: TRBV27
CDR3 protein: CASSLAGVSTDTQYF
CDR3 DNA: TGTGCCAGCAGTTTAGCGGGGGTTAGCACAGATACGCAGTATTTT

J gene: TRBJ1-2
D gene: -
clone size: -
CDR3 length: 13
V gene: TRBV27
CDR3 protein: CASSPGGPYGYTF
CDR3 DNA: TGTGCCAGCAGTCCAGGAGGGCCCTATGGCTACACCTTC

J gene: TRBJ2-7
D gene: TRBD1
clone size: -
CDR3 length: 13
V gene: TRBV18
CDR3 protein: CASSRGTVYEQYF
CDR3 DNA: TGTGCCAGCTCACGAGGGACAGTTTACGAGCAGTACTTC

J gene: TRBJ2-1
D gene: TRBD1
clone size: -
CDR3 length: 13
V gene: TRBV6-5
CDR3 protein: CASRYGQGNEQFF
CDR3 DNA: TGTGCCAGCAGGTATGGACAGGGAAATGAGCAGTTCTTC

J gene: TRBJ1-3
D gene: -
clone size: -
CDR3 length: 17
V gene: TRBV21-1
CDR3 protein: CASSILQGPSSGNTIYF
CDR3 DNA: TGTGCCAGCAGCATACTACAGGGACCTAGCTCTGGAAACACCATATATTTT

J gene: TRBJ1-2
D gene: TRBD1
clone size: -
CDR3 length: 11
V gene: TRBV30
CDR3 protein: CASDRAGGYTF
CDR3 DNA: TGTGCCTCGGACAGGGCAGGAGGCTACACCTTC

J gene: TRBJ1-1
D gene: -
clone size: -
CDR3 length: 14
V gene: TRBV4-3
CDR3 protein: CASSQVSGGPEAFF
CDR3 DNA: TGCGCCAGCAGCCAGGTGTCAGGAGGTCCTGAAGCTTTCTTT

J gene: TRBJ2-1
D gene: TRBD2
clone size: -
CDR3 length: 16
V gene: TRBV6-6
CDR3 protein: CASSLLLGGAYNEQFF
CDR3 DNA: TGTGCCAGCAGTCTCCTGTTGGGGGGGGCCTACAATGAGCAGTTCTTC

J gene: TRBJ2-2
D gene: -
clone size: -
CDR3 length: 16
V gene: TRBV6-5
CDR3 protein: CASSYAPSQGTGELFF
CDR3 DNA: TGTGCCAGCAGTTACGCCCCCTCACAGGGAACCGGGGAGCTGTTTTTT

J gene: TRBJ1-6
D gene: TRBD1
clone size: once
CDR3 length: 15
V gene: TRBV4-1
CDR3 protein: CASSHPGGWDSPLHF
CDR3 DNA: TGCGCCAGCAGCCACCCAGGGGGTTGGGATTCACCCCTCCACTTT

J gene: TRBJ1-1
D gene: -
clone size: -
CDR3 length: 12
V gene: TRBV6-2/TRBV6-3
CDR3 protein: CASSYRGAEAFF
CDR3 DNA: TGTGCCAGCAGTTATCGGGGGGCTGAAGCTTTCTTT

J gene: TRBJ1-3
D gene: -
clone size: once
CDR3 length: 15
V gene: TRBV18
CDR3 protein: CASSPEGTSGNTIYF
CDR3 DNA: TGTGCCAGCTCACCGGAGGGGACCTCTGGAAACACCATATATTTT

J gene: TRBJ2-7
D gene: -
clone size: once
CDR3 length: 11
V gene: TRBV20-1
CDR3 protein: CSARASGEQYF
CDR3 DNA: TGCAGTGCTAGGGCGTCGGGCGAGCAGTACTTC

J gene: TRBJ1-2
D gene: -
clone size: -
CDR3 length: 13
V gene: TRBV6-5
CDR3 protein: CASRQQGNYGYTF
CDR3 DNA: TGTGCCAGCAGACAACAGGGAAACTATGGCTACACCTTC

J gene: TRBJ2-7
D gene: TRBD1
clone size: -
CDR3 length: 12
V gene: TRBV5-6
CDR3 protein: CASSQGVYEQYF
CDR3 DNA: TGTGCCAGCAGCCAGGGGGTTTATGAGCAGTACTTC

J gene: TRBJ2-3
D gene: TRBD1
clone size: -
CDR3 length: 14
V gene: TRBV9
CDR3 protein: CASRGTGVADTQYF
CDR3 DNA: TGTGCCAGCAGGGGGACAGGGGTCGCAGATACGCAGTATTTT

J gene: TRBJ1-2
D gene: TRBD1
clone size: -
CDR3 length: 14
V gene: TRBV11-2
CDR3 protein: CASSQRQGVDGYTF
CDR3 DNA: TGTGCCAGCAGCCAACGACAGGGGGTGGATGGCTACACCTTC

J gene: TRBJ1-2
D gene: -
clone size: -
CDR3 length: 13
V gene: TRBV5-1
CDR3 protein: CASSFDRIYGYTF
CDR3 DNA: TGCGCCAGCAGCTTCGACAGAATCTATGGCTACACCTTC

J gene: TRBJ1-4
D gene: -
clone size: -
CDR3 length: 14
V gene: TRBV7-2
CDR3 protein: CASSLTGTNEKLFF
CDR3 DNA: TGTGCCAGCAGCTTAACAGGGACGAATGAAAAACTGTTTTTT

J gene: TRBJ1-5
D gene: -
clone size: many
CDR3 length: 13
V gene: TRBV6-4
CDR3 protein: CASSEKANQPQHF
CDR3 DNA: TGTGCCAGCAGTGAAAAAGCAAATCAGCCCCAGCATTTT

J gene: TRBJ1-5
D gene: -
clone size: -
CDR3 length: 17
V gene: TRBV7-9
CDR3 protein: CASSSELDILSNQPQHF
CDR3 DNA: TGTGCCAGCAGCTCCGAACTGGACATATTAAGTAATCAGCCCCAGCATTTT

J gene: TRBJ2-1
D gene: -
clone size: -
CDR3 length: 17
V gene: TRBV4-1
CDR3 protein: CASSHPPAGSTYNEQFF
CDR3 DNA: TGCGCCAGCAGCCACCCCCCAGCCGGGTCTACCTACAATGAGCAGTTCTTC

J gene: TRBJ2-3
D gene: TRBD1
clone size: -
CDR3 length: 15
V gene: TRBV24-1
CDR3 protein: CATSDPGQGTDTQYF
CDR3 DNA: TGTGCCACCAGTGACCCAGGACAGGGCACAGATACGCAGTATTTT

J gene: TRBJ1-3
D gene: TRBD1
clone size: -
CDR3 length: 16
V gene: TRBV5-1
CDR3 protein: CASSRLGQRMGNTIYF
CDR3 DNA: TGCGCCAGCAGCCGTTTGGGACAGCGTATGGGAAACACCATATATTTT

J gene: TRBJ2-2
D gene: -
clone size: few
CDR3 length: 14
V gene: TRBV24-1
CDR3 protein: CATSDLSGAGELFF
CDR3 DNA: TGTGCCACCAGTGATTTGTCCGGGGCCGGGGAGCTGTTTTTT

J gene: TRBJ2-1
D gene: -
clone size: -
CDR3 length: 14
V gene: TRBV27
CDR3 protein: CASSLRGSYNEQFF
CDR3 DNA: TGTGCCAGCAGCCTACGGGGCTCCTACAATGAGCAGTTCTTC

J gene: TRBJ1-3
D gene: -
clone size: -
CDR3 length: 16
V gene: TRBV7-7
CDR3 protein: CASSLGLTGSGNTIYF
CDR3 DNA: TGTGCCAGCAGCTTAGGATTGACAGGATCTGGAAACACCATATATTTT